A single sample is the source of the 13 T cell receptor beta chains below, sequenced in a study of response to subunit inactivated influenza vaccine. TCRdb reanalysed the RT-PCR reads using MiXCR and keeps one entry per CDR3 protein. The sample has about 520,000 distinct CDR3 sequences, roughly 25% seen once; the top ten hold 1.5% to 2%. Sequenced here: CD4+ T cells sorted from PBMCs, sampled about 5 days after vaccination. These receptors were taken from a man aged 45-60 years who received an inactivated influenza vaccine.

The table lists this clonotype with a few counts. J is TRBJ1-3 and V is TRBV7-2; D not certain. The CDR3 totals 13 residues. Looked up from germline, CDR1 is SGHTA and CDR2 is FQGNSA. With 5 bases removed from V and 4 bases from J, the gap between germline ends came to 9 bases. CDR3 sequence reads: CASSLYTGNTIYF. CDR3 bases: TGTGCCAGCAGCCTTTATACAGGAAACACCATATATTTT.

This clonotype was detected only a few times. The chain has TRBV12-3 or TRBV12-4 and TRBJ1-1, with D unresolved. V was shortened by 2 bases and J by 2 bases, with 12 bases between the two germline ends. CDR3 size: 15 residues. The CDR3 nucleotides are TGTGCCAGCAGTTTATCGTGGCAGGTTAACACTGAAGCTTTCTTT. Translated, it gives CASSLSWQVNTEAFF.

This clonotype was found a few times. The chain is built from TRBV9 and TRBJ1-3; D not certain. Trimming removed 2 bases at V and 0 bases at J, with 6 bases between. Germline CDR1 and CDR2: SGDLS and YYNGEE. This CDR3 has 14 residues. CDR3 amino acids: CASSVGFSGNTIYF. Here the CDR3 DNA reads TGTGCCAGCAGCGTGGGATTCTCTGGAAACACCATATATTTT.

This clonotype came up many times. The CDR3 nucleotides are TGCGCCAGCAGCTTGGAGGCGACTAGCGGAGGCACAGATACGCAGTATTTT. This gives the protein CASSLEATSGGTDTQYF. The chain couples TRBV5-1 to TRBJ2-3, with 9 bases identical to TRBD2. The V segment lost 0 bases and the J segment 1 base; nucleotides outside the gene matches: 6. Germline CDR1 SGHRS, CDR2 YFSETQ. The CDR3 has 17 residues.

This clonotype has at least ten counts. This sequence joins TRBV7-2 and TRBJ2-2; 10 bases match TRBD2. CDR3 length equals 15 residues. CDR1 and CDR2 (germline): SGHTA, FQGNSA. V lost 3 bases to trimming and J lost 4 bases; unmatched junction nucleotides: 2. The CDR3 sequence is CASSLVAGGTGELFF. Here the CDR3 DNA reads TGTGCCAGCAGCTTGGTAGCGGGAGGCACCGGGGAGCTGTTTTTT. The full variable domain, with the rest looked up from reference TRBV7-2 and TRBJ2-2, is GAGVSQSPSNKVTEKGKDVELRCDPISGHTALYWYRQSLGQGLEFLIYFQGNSAPDKSGLPSDRFSAERTGGSVSTLTIQRTQQEDSAVYLCASSLVAGGTGELFFGEGSRLTVL.

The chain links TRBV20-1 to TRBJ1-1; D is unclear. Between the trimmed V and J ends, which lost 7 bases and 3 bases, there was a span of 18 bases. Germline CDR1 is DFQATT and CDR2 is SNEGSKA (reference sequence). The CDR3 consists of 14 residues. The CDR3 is CSVQSLRRDTEAFF. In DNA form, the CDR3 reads TGCAGTGTCCAGTCATTAAGGAGGGACACTGAAGCTTTCTTT.

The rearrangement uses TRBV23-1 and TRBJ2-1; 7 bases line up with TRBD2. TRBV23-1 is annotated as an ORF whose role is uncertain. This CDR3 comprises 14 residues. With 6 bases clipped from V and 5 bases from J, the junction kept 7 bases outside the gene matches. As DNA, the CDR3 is TGCGCCAGCAGCCGTGGGGGGGAGGACAATGAGCAGTTCTTC. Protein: CASSRGGEDNEQFF.

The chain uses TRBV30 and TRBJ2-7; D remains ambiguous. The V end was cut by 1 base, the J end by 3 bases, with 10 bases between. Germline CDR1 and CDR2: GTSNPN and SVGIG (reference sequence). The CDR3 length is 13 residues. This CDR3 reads CAWSGVARYEQYF. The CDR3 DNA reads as TGTGCCTGGAGTGGGGTGGCCCGCTACGAGCAGTACTTC.

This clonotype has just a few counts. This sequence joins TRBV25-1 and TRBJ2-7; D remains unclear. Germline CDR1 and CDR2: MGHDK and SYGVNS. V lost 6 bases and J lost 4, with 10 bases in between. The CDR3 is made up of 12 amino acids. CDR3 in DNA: TGTGCCAGCAGCACGGAGCTATACGAGCAGTACTTC. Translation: CASSTELYEQYF.

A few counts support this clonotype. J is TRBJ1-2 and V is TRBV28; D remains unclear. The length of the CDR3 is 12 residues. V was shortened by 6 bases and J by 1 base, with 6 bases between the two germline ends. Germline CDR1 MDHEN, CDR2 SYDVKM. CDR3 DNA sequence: TGTGCCAGCAGACCCCTTAACTATGGCTACACCTTC. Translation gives CASRPLNYGYTF.

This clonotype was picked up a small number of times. The CDR3 is CSAIKETQYF. The CDR3 nucleotides read TGCAGTGCCATAAAAGAGACCCAGTACTTC. This sequence joins TRBV20-1 and TRBJ2-5; D gene uncertain. Germline V gives CDR1 DFQATT, CDR2 SNEGSKA (reference sequence). CDR3 length equals 10 residues. V lost 6 bases and J lost 3, with 5 bases in between.

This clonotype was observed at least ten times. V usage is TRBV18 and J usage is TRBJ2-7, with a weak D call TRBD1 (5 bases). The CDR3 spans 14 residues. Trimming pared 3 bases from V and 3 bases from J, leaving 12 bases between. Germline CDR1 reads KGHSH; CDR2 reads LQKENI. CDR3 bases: TGTGCCAGCTCACCGACAGTAACGATCTACGAGCAGTACTTC. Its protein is CASSPTVTIYEQYF.

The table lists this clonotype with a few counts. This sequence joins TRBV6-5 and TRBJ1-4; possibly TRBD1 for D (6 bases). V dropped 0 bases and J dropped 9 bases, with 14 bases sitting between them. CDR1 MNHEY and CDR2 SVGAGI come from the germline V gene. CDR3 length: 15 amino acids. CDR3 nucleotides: TGTGCCAGCAGTTACTCGACAGGCCAGGTTCAAAAACTGTTTTTT. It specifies CASSYSTGQVQKLFF.